The present TCR beta chain was sequenced within a study of blood T cell repertoires in COVID-19. On the study more broadly: Sites in the United States, Italy and Spain provided acute and convalescent COVID-19 samples. PBMCs, B-cell-depleted T cells, or T cells were the source of the cDNA or gDNA that made up the material.

Source study methods: By means of reference gene primer amplification, nucleated cell counts were estimated. Profiling relied on immunoSEQ multiplex PCR, and the TCRdb table lists in-frame clones only, not all of them. Clonal size and the V and J genes are those of that table, whereas D and trimming came from the DNA. The profile shows more than 140,000 clones, roughly 84% of them singletons. The length of the CDR3 is 13 residues. Germline CDR1 and CDR2: SQVTM and ANQGSEA. Trimming cost V 0 bases and J 5 bases, with 7 bases left between them. This clone has more than one count but fewer than ten. Specimen: peripheral blood. The chain carries TRBV29-1 and TRBJ1-4; D is unresolved. This receptor was identified in a woman in her fifties or sixties in a cohort sampled during active or convalescent COVID-19. CDR3 in amino acids: CSVEDRYNEKLFF. The CDR3 DNA sequence: TGCAGCGTTGAAGACAGGTACAATGAAAAACTGTTTTTT.